The sequence of this T cell receptor (beta chain) was determined in a study of shared clonotypes between healthy human individuals. Study information: Donor ages ranged 18 to 49 years: a couple of women, a few men. Study-wide findings and caveats: Researchers found naive subsets generally carried larger estimated richness than memory subsets. Between several donors, naive CD4 clonotypes were shared at a level of roughly 5.5%.

Method: immunoSEQ multiplex PCR; TCRdb's copy keeps in-frame clones and lacks some. Here the sample spans about 380,000 clones, just over 95% being singletons. A note on this clone: Its antigen is still unknown.

The sequencing sample was made of memory CD8+ T cells sorted from blood. As for subset: CD45RO+ cells pooled with CCR7-negative TemRA cells. This TCR was sampled from a man younger than 40 in good health.

The DNA for the CDR3 is TGTGCCCTTAGGACAGGGAGGTCTGGAAACACCATATATTTT. Translating it yields CALRTGRSGNTIYF. The rearrangement joins TRBV30 to TRBJ1-3, with 8 bases identical to TRBD1. In germline, CDR1 is GTSNPN, CDR2 SVGIG (reference sequence). The CDR3 spans 14 residues. V shed 8 bases and J 1 base; nucleotides not matched to a gene: 7.